This TCR beta chain came from a study of lymphopenia after photon versus proton radiotherapy. Study-level points and caveats: Proton therapy kept repertoires fairly stable, unlike photons, which gained effector/memory cells. After the lymphocyte nadir, photon-treated repertoires showed oligoclonal expansion, especially of CD8+ Temra cells. Survival link was tested only in deceased patients; proton benefit remains a possibility.

The method was immunoSEQ multiplex PCR; TCRdb's version includes in-frame clones alone and lacks a portion of them. The sample consists of some 31,000 clones, 75% to 90% of them appearing once. V dropped 3 bases and J dropped 5 bases, with 8 bases sitting between them. This CDR3 has 12 amino acids. The germline V gene encodes CDR1 SGHTA and CDR2 FQGNSA. This clone was observed once. Antigen specificity is unknown. This clonotype was sampled from a woman between 65 and 79 years old with pancreatic cancer. This chain uses TRBV7-2 with TRBJ2-7, with D hard to call. Sequences were derived from peripheral blood, sampled from a patient treated with proton-based radiotherapy. The chain's CDR3 is CASSLYNHEQYF. The CDR3 region has the DNA TGTGCCAGCAGCTTGTACAACCACGAGCAGTACTTC. Full variable domain (outside the CDR3, taken from reference TRBV7-2 and TRBJ2-7): GAGVSQSPSNKVTEKGKDVELRCDPISGHTALYWYRQSLGQGLEFLIYFQGNSAPDKSGLPSDRFSAERTGGSVSTLTIQRTQQEDSAVYLCASSLYNHEQYFGPGTRLTVT.